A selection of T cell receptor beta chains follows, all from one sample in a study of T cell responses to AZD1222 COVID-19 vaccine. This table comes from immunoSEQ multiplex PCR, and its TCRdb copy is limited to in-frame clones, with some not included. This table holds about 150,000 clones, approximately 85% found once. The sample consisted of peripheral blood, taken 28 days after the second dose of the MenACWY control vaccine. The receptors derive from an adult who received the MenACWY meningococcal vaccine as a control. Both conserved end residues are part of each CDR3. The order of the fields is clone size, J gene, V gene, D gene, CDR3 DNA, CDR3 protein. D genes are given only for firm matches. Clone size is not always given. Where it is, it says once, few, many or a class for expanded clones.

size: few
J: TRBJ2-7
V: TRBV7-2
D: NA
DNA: TGTGCCAGCAGCTTAAATACTGGCTACGAGCAGTACTTC
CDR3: CASSLNTGYEQYF

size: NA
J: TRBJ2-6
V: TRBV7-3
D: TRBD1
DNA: TGTGCCAGCAGCTTATATCGAGGCAGGGGGTCTGGGGCCAACGTCCTGACTTTC
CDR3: CASSLYRGRGSGANVLTF

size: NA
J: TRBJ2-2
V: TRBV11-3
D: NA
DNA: TGTGCCAGCAGCTTAGACGGGGTTAACGGGGAGCTGTTTTTT
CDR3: CASSLDGVNGELFF

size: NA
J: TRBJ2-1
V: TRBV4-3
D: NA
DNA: TGCGCCAGCAGCCAAGAGTCGAGTTCCCTTGGCTATGAGCAGTTCTTC
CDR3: CASSQESSSLGYEQFF

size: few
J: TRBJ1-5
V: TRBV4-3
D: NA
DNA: TGCGCCAGCAGCCAAGGACTCGATCAGCCCCAGCATTTT
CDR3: CASSQGLDQPQHF

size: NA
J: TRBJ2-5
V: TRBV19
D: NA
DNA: TGTGCCAGTAGACCAGGGCAAGAGACCCAGTACTTC
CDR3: CASRPGQETQYF

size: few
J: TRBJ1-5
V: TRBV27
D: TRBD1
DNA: TGTGCCAGCAGTTTATGGGCAGGGGGGGCTGAGGATCAGCCCCAGCATTTT
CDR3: CASSLWAGGAEDQPQHF

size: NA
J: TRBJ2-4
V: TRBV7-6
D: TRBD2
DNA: TGTGCCAGCAGCCTGGCGTTAGCGGGAGTTGAAAACATTCAGTACTTC
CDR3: CASSLALAGVENIQYF

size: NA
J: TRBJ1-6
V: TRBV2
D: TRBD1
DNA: TGTGCCAGCAGTGATGGATACCGGGACAGACCGGATTCACCCCTCCACTTT
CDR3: CASSDGYRDRPDSPLHF

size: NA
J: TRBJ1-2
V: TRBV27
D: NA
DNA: TGTGCCAGCAGCCGAGCGGAAGGTGACTATGGCTACACCTTC
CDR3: CASSRAEGDYGYTF

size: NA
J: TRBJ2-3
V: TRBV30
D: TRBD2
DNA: TGTGCCTGGAGTGCGGCGGAGACTAGCGGGAGAGATACGCAGTATTTT
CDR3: CAWSAAETSGRDTQYF

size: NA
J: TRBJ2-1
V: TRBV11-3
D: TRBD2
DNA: TGTGCCAGCAGCCGTCCGGCGGGGGCCTACAATGAGCAGTTCTTC
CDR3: CASSRPAGAYNEQFF

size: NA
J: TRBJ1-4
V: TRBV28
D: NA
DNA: TGTGCCAGCAGTCCAACCGACAGGTCCGGAAAACTGTTTTTT
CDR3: CASSPTDRSGKLFF